The sequence of this T cell receptor beta chain was determined in a study of T cells in Graves' hyperthyroidism and ophthalmopathy. Findings of the study overall: A 13 V-J signature model discriminated ophthalmopathy versus stable hyperthyroidism.

Patients having uncontrolled infection, another autoimmune disease, pregnancy or lactation were not included. There were TCR beta CDR3 regions amplified from RNA transcripts. HTBI primers drove first-round RT-PCR of the TCR CDR3. TCRdb reanalysed the multiplex PCR reads using MiXCR and keeps one entry per CDR3 protein. Of approximately 590,000 distinct CDR3 sequences listed, about a sixth are singletons. V was shortened by 4 bases and J by 0 bases, with 14 bases between the two germline ends. CDR3 length: 16 amino acids. In germline, CDR1 is SEHNR, CDR2 FQNEAQ (reference sequence). Worth noting for this clonotype: Its antigen remains unknown.

The chain is built from TRBV7-9 and TRBJ2-3; D is perhaps TRBD2 (6 bases). The specimen was blood. This sequence originates from a woman in her twenties or thirties with Graves' hyperthyroidism. CDR3 bases: TGTGCCAGCAGCTCAGGACGGGAGAAAAGCACAGATACGCAGTATTTT. Its translation: CASSSGREKSTDTQYF.